This T cell receptor (beta chain) appears in the sequencing data of a study of technical replicates of blood from a handful of donors. The data were produced by immunoSEQ multiplex PCR, yet TCRdb's version contains in-frame clones alone and is incomplete. The table lists roughly 11,000 clones, roughly 93% of them singletons. Per germline, CDR1 SGHTA and CDR2 FQGTGA. The CDR3 has 15 amino acids. V gave up 2 bases and J gave up 6 bases; unmatched junction bases: 4. The receptor was derived from a human donor in good health. Sequencing was carried out using PBMCs. V and J are TRBV7-3 and TRBJ2-2; 9 bases agree with TRBD2. The CDR3 DNA reads TGTGCCAGCAGCTTATTTGCGGGAGGGTCCGGGGAGCTGTTTTTT. Translation gives CASSLFAGGSGELFF.